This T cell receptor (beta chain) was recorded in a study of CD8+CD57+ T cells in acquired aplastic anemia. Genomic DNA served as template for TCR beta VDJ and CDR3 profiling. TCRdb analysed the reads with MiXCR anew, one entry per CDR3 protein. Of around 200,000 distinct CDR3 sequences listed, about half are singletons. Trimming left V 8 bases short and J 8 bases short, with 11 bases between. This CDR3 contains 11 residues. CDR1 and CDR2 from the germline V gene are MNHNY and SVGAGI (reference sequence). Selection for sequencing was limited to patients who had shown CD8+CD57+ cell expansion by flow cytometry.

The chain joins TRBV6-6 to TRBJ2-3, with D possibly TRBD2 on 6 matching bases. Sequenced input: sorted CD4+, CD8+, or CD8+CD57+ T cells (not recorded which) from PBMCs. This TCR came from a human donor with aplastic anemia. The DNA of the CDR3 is TGTGCCAGCCGAAGGGAGGCTACGCAGTATTTT. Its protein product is CASRREATQYF.